The table lists the clone carrying this T cell receptor beta chain with many counts. The data originate from a study of T cells in Graves' hyperthyroidism and ophthalmopathy. TCR beta CDR3 regions were amplified from RNA. HTBI primers were employed in a first-round RT-PCR of the TCR CDR3. MiXCR was run by TCRdb on the multiplex PCR reads, yielding one entry per CDR3 protein. Among hundreds of thousands of distinct CDR3 sequences listed, over 12% were seen once. Sequencing was carried out using blood. The TCR originated in a man aged 18-30 years with Graves' ophthalmopathy.

The CDR3 DNA sequence: TGCAGCGTTGCTGACAGGGTCTACAATGAGCAGTTCTTC. This translates into CSVADRVYNEQFF. V usage is TRBV29-1 and J usage is TRBJ2-1, with 7 bases fitting TRBD1. This CDR3 is built from 13 residues. Germline values: CDR1 SQVTM, CDR2 ANQGSEA. J was trimmed by 3 bases and V by 4 bases; bases with no gene match: 3.